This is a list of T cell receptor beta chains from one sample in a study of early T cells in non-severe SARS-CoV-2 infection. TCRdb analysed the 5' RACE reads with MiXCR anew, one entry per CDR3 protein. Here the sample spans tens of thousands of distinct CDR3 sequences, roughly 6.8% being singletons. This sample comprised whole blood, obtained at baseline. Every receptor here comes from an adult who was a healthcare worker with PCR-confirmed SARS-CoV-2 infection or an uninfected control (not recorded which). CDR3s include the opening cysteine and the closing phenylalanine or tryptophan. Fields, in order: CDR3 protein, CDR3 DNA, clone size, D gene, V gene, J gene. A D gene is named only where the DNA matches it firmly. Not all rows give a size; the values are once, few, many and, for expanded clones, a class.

CASSESQGSYEQYF,TGTGCCAGCAGTGAAAGTCAGGGCTCCTACGAGCAGTACTTC,-,-,TRBV6-1,TRBJ2-7
CASSLIQDRAGGPNIQYF,TGTGCCAGCTCGCTCATTCAGGACAGAGCGGGAGGGCCAAACATTCAGTACTTC,few,TRBD2,TRBV18,TRBJ2-4
CASRGQVGEKLFF,TGTGCCAGCCGGGGGCAAGTGGGGGAAAAACTGTTTTTT,many,-,TRBV25-1,TRBJ1-4
CASRDGLHYNEQFF,TGTGCCAGCAGGGATGGACTACACTACAATGAGCAGTTCTTC,few,-,TRBV2,TRBJ2-1
CASSLQSNYGYTF,TGTGCCAGCAGCTTGCAGAGTAACTATGGCTACACCTTC,many,-,TRBV5-5,TRBJ1-2
CASSLEATSRNIQYF,TGTGCCAGCAGCTTGGAGGCGACATCGAGAAACATTCAGTACTTC,-,-,TRBV5-5,TRBJ2-4
CSARQGQPQHF,TGCAGTGCTAGACAGGGTCAGCCCCAGCATTTT,many,-,TRBV20-1,TRBJ1-5
CASSLDGTSGSYEQYF,TGTGCCAGCAGCTTAGATGGAACTAGCGGATCCTACGAGCAGTACTTC,-,TRBD2,TRBV11-2,TRBJ2-7
CASSGGAYGYTF,TGTGCCAGCAGCGGGGGTGCCTATGGCTACACCTTC,-,-,TRBV28,TRBJ1-2
CATSDVITPGELFF,TGTGCCACCAGTGATGTAATTACACCCGGGGAGCTGTTTTTT,many,-,TRBV24-1,TRBJ2-2
CASSTGQGKFQPQHF,TGTGCCAGCAGTACTGGACAGGGGAAGTTTCAGCCCCAGCATTTT,many,TRBD1,TRBV6-2/TRBV6-3,TRBJ1-5
CATTTTSGSQTGELFF,TGTGCCACCACTACGACTAGCGGGAGTCAAACCGGGGAGCTGTTTTTT,many,TRBD2,TRBV6-5,TRBJ2-2
CASSLMMGSRFPETQYF,TGTGCCAGCAGCTTAATGATGGGCAGTCGTTTTCCGGAGACCCAGTACTTC,few,-,TRBV7-9,TRBJ2-5
CATSRDRARSEQFF,TGTGCCACCAGCAGAGACAGGGCACGTAGTGAGCAGTTCTTC,few,-,TRBV15,TRBJ2-1
CASSFAGRLAGDNEQFF,TGTGCCAGCAGTTTCGCGGGAAGACTAGCGGGGGACAATGAGCAGTTCTTC,-,TRBD2,TRBV28,TRBJ2-1
CASSMQGAGLPQHF,TGTGCCAGTAGTATGCAGGGGGCCGGATTGCCCCAGCATTTT,many,TRBD1,TRBV19,TRBJ1-5
CASSSRLSGTSEDEQFF,TGTGCCAGCAGTTCGAGGCTTTCCGGGACTAGCGAAGATGAGCAGTTCTTC,few,TRBD2,TRBV6-2/TRBV6-3,TRBJ2-1
CASSRDLTNEQFF,TGTGCTAGCAGCCGCGACCTGACTAATGAGCAGTTCTTC,-,-,TRBV7-7,TRBJ2-1
CAWSVGSSNQPQHF,TGTGCCTGGAGTGTAGGTTCCAGCAATCAGCCCCAGCATTTT,many,-,TRBV30,TRBJ1-5
CASSPGTGGGNQPQHF,TGTGCCAGCAGCCCCGGGACAGGGGGAGGCAATCAGCCCCAGCATTTT,many,TRBD1,TRBV6-5,TRBJ1-5
CASSLAGFEGSQYF,TGTGCCAGCAGTTTGGCGGGGTTTGAGGGATCGCAGTATTTT,-,-,TRBV28,TRBJ2-3
CASISRGSYNEQFF,TGTGCCAGCATTTCAAGAGGCTCCTACAATGAGCAGTTCTTC,few,-,TRBV28,TRBJ2-1
CASSPNDRGQYTEAFF,TGTGCCAGCAGCCCCAACGACAGGGGGCAATACACTGAAGCTTTCTTT,many,TRBD1,TRBV9,TRBJ1-1
CASSLEHGNQPQHF,TGTGCCAGCAGCTTAGAGCACGGGAATCAGCCCCAGCATTTT,many,-,TRBV7-8,TRBJ1-5
CASSSLAGEQYF,TGTGCCAGCAGCTCGCTGGCAGGCGAGCAGTACTTC,many,-,TRBV5-4,TRBJ2-7
CASNTKNTEAFF,TGTGCCAGTAATACGAAGAACACTGAAGCTTTCTTT,few,-,TRBV19,TRBJ1-1